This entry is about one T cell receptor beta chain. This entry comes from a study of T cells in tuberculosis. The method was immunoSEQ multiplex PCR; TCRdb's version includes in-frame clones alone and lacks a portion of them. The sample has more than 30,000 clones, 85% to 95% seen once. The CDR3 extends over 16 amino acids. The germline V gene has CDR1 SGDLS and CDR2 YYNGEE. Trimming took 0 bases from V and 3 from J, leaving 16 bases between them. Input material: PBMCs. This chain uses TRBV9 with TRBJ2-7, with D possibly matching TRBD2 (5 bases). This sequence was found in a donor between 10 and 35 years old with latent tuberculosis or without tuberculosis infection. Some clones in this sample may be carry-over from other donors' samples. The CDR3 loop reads CASSVGTSPPYYEQYF. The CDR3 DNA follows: TGTGCCAGCAGCGTAGGAACTAGTCCTCCTTACTACGAGCAGTACTTC.